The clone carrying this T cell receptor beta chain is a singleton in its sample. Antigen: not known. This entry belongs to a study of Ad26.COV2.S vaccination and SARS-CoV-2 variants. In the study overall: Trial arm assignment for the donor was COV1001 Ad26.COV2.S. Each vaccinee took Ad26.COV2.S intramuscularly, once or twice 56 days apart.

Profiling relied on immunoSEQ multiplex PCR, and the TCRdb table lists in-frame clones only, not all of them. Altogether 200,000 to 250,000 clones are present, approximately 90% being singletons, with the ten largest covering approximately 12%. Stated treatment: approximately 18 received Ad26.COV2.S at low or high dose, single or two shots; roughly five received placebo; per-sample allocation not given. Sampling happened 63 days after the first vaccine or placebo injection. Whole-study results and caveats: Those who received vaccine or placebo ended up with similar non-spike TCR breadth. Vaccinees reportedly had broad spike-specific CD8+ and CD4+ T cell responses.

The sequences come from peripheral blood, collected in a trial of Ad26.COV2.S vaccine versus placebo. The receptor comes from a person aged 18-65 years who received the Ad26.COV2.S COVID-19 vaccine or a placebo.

Here the CDR3 reads CASSPPGSRYNEQFF. DNA for the CDR3: TGTGCCAGCAGTCCCCCGGGCAGTAGATACAATGAGCAGTTCTTC. The rearrangement joins TRBV28 to TRBJ2-1, with unresolved D. Germline loops: CDR1 MDHEN, CDR2 SYDVKM. With 5 bases removed from V and 4 bases from J, the gap between germline ends came to 15 bases. This CDR3 region has 15 residues.